The clone carrying this T cell receptor (beta chain) came up many times. Antigen: not known. The source of the sample is a study of T-cell memory formation after mild COVID-19. Study in general: The two donors had largely donor-specific TCR clusters. Study outcomes and limitations: Clones that got smaller from day 15 to 85 had even CD4/CD8, while clones growing later tipped toward CD4+. Researchers found some responding clones in pre-infection memory, a sign that cross-reactive memory joined.

Each CDR3 protein is one row after TCRdb ran MiXCR on the 5' RACE reads. The table shows around 430,000 distinct CDR3 sequences, with roughly 15% occurring only once. Sequencing used PBMCs or a T cell subset sorted from them (not recorded which). The receptor was derived from a man between 18 and 29 years old who had mild COVID-19 (a few samples of this study predate the infection). Cell type and time point are not known.

The CDR3 reads CASSLDASFSYNEQFF. Here the CDR3 DNA reads TGTGCCAGCAGCTTAGACGCCTCCTTCTCCTACAATGAGCAGTTCTTC. The V and J genes are TRBV7-2 and TRBJ2-1, with D unclear. The CDR3 has 16 residues. V shed 1 base and J shed 0 bases, with 10 bases lying between them. Per germline, CDR1 SGHTA and CDR2 FQGNSA.